These T cell receptor beta chains were read from a single sample in a study of blood T cell repertoires in COVID-19. The data were produced by immunoSEQ multiplex PCR, yet TCRdb's version contains in-frame clones alone and is incomplete. The sample lists 300,000 to 450,000 clones; about 90% were seen once. Input material: PBMCs or T cells enriched from blood (not recorded which). These receptors were obtained from a woman aged 25 to 39 who had recovered from COVID-19. The CDR3 runs from the conserved cysteine through the conserved F or W. Fields, in order: CDR3 DNA, CDR3 protein, D gene, J gene, clone size, V gene, CDR3 length. D genes are given only for firm matches. Where a row states a size, it is once, few, many or the class of an expanded clone; other rows omit it.

TGTGCCAGCTCACCCCTGGCGGGGGGCAAAGAGACCCAGTACTTC | CASSPLAGGKETQYF | TRBD2 | TRBJ2-5 | NA | TRBV18 | 15
TGTGCCAGCGCCCTAGGTTTACAGGGGGCCTATTATGGCTACACCTTC | CASALGLQGAYYGYTF | TRBD1 | TRBJ1-2 | once | TRBV19 | 16
TGTGCCAGCAGCGCACGACAGACGTCGAACACTGAAGCTTTCTTT | CASSARQTSNTEAFF | NA | TRBJ1-1 | NA | TRBV7-9 | 15
TGTGCCAGCAGCATAGCGGGGGGTTTGAATGAGCAGTTCTTC | CASSIAGGLNEQFF | TRBD2 | TRBJ2-1 | NA | TRBV6-6 | 14
TGTGCCAGCAGTGTAGCCGGGGAGCTGTTTTTT | CASSVAGELFF | NA | TRBJ2-2 | NA | TRBV2 | 11
TGTGCCAGCAGCTTTGGACAGGGTGGAAACACCATATATTTT | CASSFGQGGNTIYF | TRBD1 | TRBJ1-3 | NA | TRBV5-5 | 14
TGTGCCAGCAGCCCTTCAGAACGGGAGAGTCAGCCCCAGCATTTT | CASSPSERESQPQHF | NA | TRBJ1-5 | NA | TRBV9 | 15
TGTGCCAGCAGCCAAGATTGGCGGGGGTCTAACACTGAAGCTTTCTTT | CASSQDWRGSNTEAFF | NA | TRBJ1-1 | NA | TRBV3-1/TRBV3-2 | 16
TGTGCCAGCAGCCAAGACACGCGGGGGGGCCGGACAGATACGCAGTATTTT | CASSQDTRGGRTDTQYF | TRBD2 | TRBJ2-3 | NA | TRBV3-1/TRBV3-2 | 17
TGTGCCAGCAGCCAATATCTAGCGGGGACCACAGATACGCAGTATTTT | CASSQYLAGTTDTQYF | TRBD2 | TRBJ2-3 | NA | TRBV4-2 | 16
TGTGCCAGCAGTTTATTGGCAGGGGGCCCTGAAGCTTTCTTT | CASSLLAGGPEAFF | TRBD1 | TRBJ1-1 | NA | TRBV28 | 14
TGTGCCAGCAGCTCGGGACTAGCGGGGGGGGCAGATACGCAGTATTTT | CASSSGLAGGADTQYF | TRBD2 | TRBJ2-3 | few | TRBV11-2 | 16
TGTGCCAGCAGTTACGACAGTTCACCCCTCCACTTT | CASSYDSSPLHF | NA | TRBJ1-6 | NA | TRBV25-1 | 12
TGTGCCAGCAAAACGGGACAGGGCTTGGGTCAGCCCCAGCATTTT | CASKTGQGLGQPQHF | TRBD1 | TRBJ1-5 | NA | TRBV2 | 15
TGTGCCAGCAGTACTCGACAGGGAACGTACAATGAGCAGTTCTTC | CASSTRQGTYNEQFF | TRBD1 | TRBJ2-1 | NA | TRBV6-5 | 15
TGTGCCAGCAGCCAAGAGGGTCAGAGCGGGGGGTCACAAGAGACCCAGTACTTC | CASSQEGQSGGSQETQYF | TRBD2 | TRBJ2-5 | NA | TRBV3-1/TRBV3-2 | 18
TGTGCCAGCAGTGATCTCGTAGAGGGCCCTACCAGCACAGATACGCAGTATTTT | CASSDLVEGPTSTDTQYF | NA | TRBJ2-3 | NA | TRBV6-1 | 18
TGTGCCAGCAGATGGGGGGACTTTAGCAATCAGCCCCAGCATTTT | CASRWGDFSNQPQHF | NA | TRBJ1-5 | NA | TRBV28 | 15
TGTGCCAGCAGTGGGACAGTTAAGAGCTCCTATAATTCACCCCTCCACTTT | CASSGTVKSSYNSPLHF | TRBD1 | TRBJ1-6 | NA | TRBV28 | 17
TGTGCCAGCAGTTTAGTTCTGGGGCCACAAGGAGAGACCCAGTACTTC | CASSLVLGPQGETQYF | NA | TRBJ2-5 | NA | TRBV28 | 16
TGTGCCAGCAGGTTACAGGGGCGTGACACTGAAGCTTTCTTT | CASRLQGRDTEAFF | TRBD1 | TRBJ1-1 | few | TRBV2 | 14
TGTGCCAGCAGCCCTATGGGGGGGGCAGGGGAAAAACTGTTTTTT | CASSPMGGAGEKLFF | NA | TRBJ1-4 | NA | TRBV3-1/TRBV3-2 | 15
TGTGCCAGCGGACGGACAGGCGACAGCTCCTACGAGCAGTACTTC | CASGRTGDSSYEQYF | TRBD1 | TRBJ2-7 | NA | TRBV6-5 | 15
TGTGCCAGCAGCTCGCCGCGGGACAGGGCTTCCTATGGCTACACCTTC | CASSSPRDRASYGYTF | TRBD1 | TRBJ1-2 | NA | TRBV7-9 | 16
TGTGCCAGCAGTTTATATCCAGGGTCCCCTTATGGCTACACCTTC | CASSLYPGSPYGYTF | NA | TRBJ1-2 | many | TRBV27 | 15
TGTGCCAGCAGCCACAGAAAGGGGGAGCCCCAGCATTTT | CASSHRKGEPQHF | NA | TRBJ1-5 | NA | TRBV3-1/TRBV3-2 | 13
TGTGCCAGCTCGCGGGGACAGGGCGGAGATACGCAGTATTTT | CASSRGQGGDTQYF | TRBD1 | TRBJ2-3 | NA | TRBV5-8 | 14
TGTGCCAGCAGTTACTCTTCAGGCACAGATACGCAGTATTTT | CASSYSSGTDTQYF | NA | TRBJ2-3 | once | TRBV6-5 | 14
TGTGCCAGCAGCTTATCGTACGAGCAGTACTTC | CASSLSYEQYF | NA | TRBJ2-7 | NA | TRBV7-2 | 11
TGTGCCAGCAGTTTTCGGAGCTCCTATAATTCACCCCTCCACTTT | CASSFRSSYNSPLHF | NA | TRBJ1-6 | NA | TRBV28 | 15
TGTGCCAGCAGCGCCACAGGGGCCTATGGCTACACCTTC | CASSATGAYGYTF | TRBD1 | TRBJ1-2 | NA | TRBV9 | 13
TGTGCCAGCCGAGGACAGTTTGGCTACACCTTC | CASRGQFGYTF | NA | TRBJ1-2 | NA | TRBV28 | 11
TGTGCCAGCAGTCTCGGGACATCCCTGCGGGAGACCCAGTACTTC | CASSLGTSLRETQYF | NA | TRBJ2-5 | once | TRBV28 | 15
TGTGCCAGCAGTCTGGACAGGCGATCGACCCAGTACTTC | CASSLDRRSTQYF | TRBD1 | TRBJ2-5 | NA | TRBV11-3 | 13
TGTGCCAGCAGCCGTCCGACAGGCTCAAACACTGAAGCTTTCTTT | CASSRPTGSNTEAFF | NA | TRBJ1-1 | NA | TRBV3-1/TRBV3-2 | 15
TGTGCCAGCTCACCACCGAGGAACAGGGCGAACACTGAAGCTTTCTTT | CASSPPRNRANTEAFF | NA | TRBJ1-1 | NA | TRBV18 | 16
TGTGCCAGCAGCCCGGACAGGGGCTATGGCTACACCTTC | CASSPDRGYGYTF | TRBD1 | TRBJ1-2 | NA | TRBV6-5 | 13
TGTGCCAGTAGTTCTAGCGGGGGGCGGCTAGATACGCAGTATTTT | CASSSSGGRLDTQYF | TRBD2 | TRBJ2-3 | NA | TRBV19 | 15
TGTGCCAGCAGTCCCCGACAGGGGGCGGGGGGCGAGCAGTACTTC | CASSPRQGAGGEQYF | TRBD1 | TRBJ2-7 | NA | TRBV27 | 15
TGTGCCAGCAGCCAAGGGGAGGGAGGGGGCTACAATGAGCAGTTCTTC | CASSQGEGGGYNEQFF | NA | TRBJ2-1 | NA | TRBV3-1/TRBV3-2 | 16